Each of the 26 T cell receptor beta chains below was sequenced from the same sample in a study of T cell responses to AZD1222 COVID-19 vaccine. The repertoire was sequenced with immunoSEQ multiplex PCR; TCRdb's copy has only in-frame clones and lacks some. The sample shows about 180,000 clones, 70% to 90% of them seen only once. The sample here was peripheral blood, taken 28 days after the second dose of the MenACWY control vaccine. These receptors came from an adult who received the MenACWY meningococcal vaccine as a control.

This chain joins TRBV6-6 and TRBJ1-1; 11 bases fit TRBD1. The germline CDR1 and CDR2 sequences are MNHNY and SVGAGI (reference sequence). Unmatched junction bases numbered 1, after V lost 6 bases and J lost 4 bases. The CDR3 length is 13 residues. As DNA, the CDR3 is TGTGCCAGCAGGGGACAGGGGGGCACTGAAGCTTTCTTT. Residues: CASRGQGGTEAFF.

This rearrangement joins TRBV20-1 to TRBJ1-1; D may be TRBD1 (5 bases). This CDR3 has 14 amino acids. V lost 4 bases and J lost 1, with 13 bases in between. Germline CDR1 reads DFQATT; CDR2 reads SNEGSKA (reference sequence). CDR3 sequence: CSATDGGENTEAFF. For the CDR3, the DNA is TGCAGTGCTACTGATGGAGGGGAGAACACTGAAGCTTTCTTT.

The CDR3 nucleotides are TGTGCCAGCAGCCGTAGTCCGGATCAGCCCCAGCATTTT. Translating it yields CASSRSPDQPQHF. The chain links TRBV5-4 to TRBJ1-5; D is uncertain. The CDR3 loop spans 13 amino acids. V gave up 4 bases and J gave up 5 bases, with 10 bases separating them. From germline, CDR1 is SGHNT and CDR2 YYREEE (reference sequence).

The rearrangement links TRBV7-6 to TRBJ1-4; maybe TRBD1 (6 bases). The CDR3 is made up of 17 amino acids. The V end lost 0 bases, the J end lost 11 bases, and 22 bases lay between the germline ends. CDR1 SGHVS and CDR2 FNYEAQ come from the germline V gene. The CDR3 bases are TGTGCCAGCAGCTTAGCGGATAGGGAACAGGGTGAGAAGAAACTGTTTTTT. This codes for CASSLADREQGEKKLFF.

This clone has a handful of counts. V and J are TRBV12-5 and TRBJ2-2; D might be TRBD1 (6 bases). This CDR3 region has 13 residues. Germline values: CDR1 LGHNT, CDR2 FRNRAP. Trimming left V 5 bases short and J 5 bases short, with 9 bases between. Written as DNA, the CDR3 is TGTGCTAGTGGTCTAACAGGGACCGGGGAGCTGTTTTTT. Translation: CASGLTGTGELFF.

DNA of the CDR3: TGTGCCAGCGAGGGTGGGGCGGAGGGGTGGTACGAGCAGTACTTC. Translated, it gives CASEGGAEGWYEQYF. The chain employs TRBV5-6 and TRBJ2-7, with D possibly TRBD2 on 6 matching bases. Trimming shortened V by 7 bases and J by 4 bases, and 21 bases separated the two germline ends. Germline V CDR1 and CDR2: SGHDT, YYEEEE. The CDR3 totals 15 residues.

In DNA, the CDR3 is TGTGCCAGCAGCTTCTGGGCGGACCAGAACACCGGGGAGCTGTTTTTT. It encodes CASSFWADQNTGELFF. This chain links TRBV5-5 with TRBJ2-2, with D uncertain. The V gene's germline CDR1 is SGHKS and CDR2 YYEKEE (reference sequence). V lost 2 bases to trimming and J lost 1 base, with 12 bases between them. The CDR3 has 16 amino acids. The full variable domain, rest sourced from reference TRBV5-5 and TRBJ2-2, is DAGVTQSPTHLIKTRGQQVTLRCSPISGHKSVSWYQQVLGQGPQFIFQYYEKEERGRGNFPDRFSARQFPNYSSELNVNALLLGDSALYLCASSFWADQNTGELFFGEGSRLTVL.

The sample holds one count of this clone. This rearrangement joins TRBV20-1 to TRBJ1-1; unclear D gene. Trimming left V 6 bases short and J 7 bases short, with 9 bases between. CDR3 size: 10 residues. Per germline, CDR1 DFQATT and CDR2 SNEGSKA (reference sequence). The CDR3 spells CSAVKSEAFF. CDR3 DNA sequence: TGCAGTGCGGTGAAGAGTGAAGCTTTCTTT.

CDR3 region: CASHLSGSYEQYF. As DNA, the CDR3 is TGTGCCAGCCATCTCAGCGGCTCCTACGAGCAGTACTTC. The chain carries TRBV3-1 (or the pseudogene TRBV3-2) and TRBJ2-7; tentatively, D is TRBD2 (5 bases). The CDR3 is 13 residues long. V shed 8 bases and J shed 0 bases, with 11 bases lying between them. CDR1 is LGHDT, CDR2 YNNKEL, per germline (reference sequence).

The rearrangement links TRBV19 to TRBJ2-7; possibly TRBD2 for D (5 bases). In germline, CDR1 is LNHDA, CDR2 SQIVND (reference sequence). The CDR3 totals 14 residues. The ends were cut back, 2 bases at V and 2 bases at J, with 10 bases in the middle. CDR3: CASSIRGAPYEQYF. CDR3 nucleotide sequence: TGTGCCAGTAGTATACGGGGAGCACCCTACGAGCAGTACTTC.

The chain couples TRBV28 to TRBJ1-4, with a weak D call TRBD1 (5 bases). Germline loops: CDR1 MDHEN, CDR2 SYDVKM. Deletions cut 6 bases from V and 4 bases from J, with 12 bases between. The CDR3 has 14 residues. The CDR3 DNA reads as TGTGCCAGCAGCCAGGGACGGATTAATGAAAAACTGTTTTTT. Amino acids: CASSQGRINEKLFF.

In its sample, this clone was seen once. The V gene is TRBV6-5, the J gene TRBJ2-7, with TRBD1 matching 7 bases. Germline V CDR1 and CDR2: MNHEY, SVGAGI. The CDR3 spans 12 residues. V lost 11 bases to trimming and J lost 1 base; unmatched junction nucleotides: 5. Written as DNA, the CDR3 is TGTGCCTCCCAGGGACAGTCCTACGAGCAGTACTTC. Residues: CASQGQSYEQYF.

The CDR3 bases are TGTGCCAGCAGCGTAGCGGGGCGGTCACCCCTCCACTTT. Translation gives CASSVAGRSPLHF. The chain carries TRBV9 and TRBJ1-6, with D possibly TRBD1 on 5 matching bases. From germline, CDR1 is SGDLS and CDR2 YYNGEE. CDR3 length: 13 amino acids. V was shortened by 0 bases and J by 10 bases, with 8 bases between the two germline ends. Full variable domain (outside the CDR3, taken from reference TRBV9 and TRBJ1-6): DSGVTQTPKHLITATGQRVTLRCSPRSGDLSVYWYQQSLDQGLQFLIQYYNGEERAKGNILERFSAQQFPDLHSELNLSSLELGDSALYFCASSVAGRSPLHFGNGTRLTVT.

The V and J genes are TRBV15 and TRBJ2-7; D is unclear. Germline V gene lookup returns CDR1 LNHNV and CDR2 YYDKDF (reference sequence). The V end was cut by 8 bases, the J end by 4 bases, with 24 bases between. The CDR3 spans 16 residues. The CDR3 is CATSPDPSTLGYEQYF. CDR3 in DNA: TGTGCCACCTCACCCGATCCGTCGACCCTCGGGTACGAGCAGTACTTC. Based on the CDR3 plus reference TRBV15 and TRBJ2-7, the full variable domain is DAMVIQNPRYQVTQFGKPVTLSCSQTLNHNVMYWYQQKSSQAPKLLFHYYDKDFNNEADTPDNFQSRRPNTSFCFLDIRSPGLGDTAMYLCATSPDPSTLGYEQYFGPGTRLTVT.

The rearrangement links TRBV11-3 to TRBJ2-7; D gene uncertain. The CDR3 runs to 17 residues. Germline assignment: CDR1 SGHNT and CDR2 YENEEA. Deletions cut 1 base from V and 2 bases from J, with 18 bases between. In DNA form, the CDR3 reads TGTGCCAGCAGCTTAGCCCGCCATCTAAAAGCTCCCTACGAGCAGTACTTC. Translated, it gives CASSLARHLKAPYEQYF.

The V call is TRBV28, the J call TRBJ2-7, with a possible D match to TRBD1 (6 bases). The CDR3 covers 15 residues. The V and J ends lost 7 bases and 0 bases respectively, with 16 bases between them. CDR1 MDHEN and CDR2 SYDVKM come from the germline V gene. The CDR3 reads CASKGTGTPSYEQYF. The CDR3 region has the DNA TGTGCCAGCAAGGGTACCGGGACACCCTCCTACGAGCAGTACTTC.

CDR3 DNA sequence: TGTGCCAGCAGCCGAGGTTCGGGAGGGCCAGAGACCCAGTACTTC. Its protein product is CASSRGSGGPETQYF. The gene calls are TRBV7-7 and TRBJ2-5, with 8 bases fitting TRBD2. The J segment lost 4 bases and the V segment lost 5 bases, leaving 9 bases of the junction unmatched. CDR3 length: 15 residues. Germline assignment: CDR1 SSHAT and CDR2 FNYEAQ (reference sequence).

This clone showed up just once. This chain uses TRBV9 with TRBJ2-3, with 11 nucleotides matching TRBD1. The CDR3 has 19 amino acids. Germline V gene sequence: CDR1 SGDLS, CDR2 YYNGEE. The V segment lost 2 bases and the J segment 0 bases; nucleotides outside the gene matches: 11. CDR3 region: CASSVRDRGSSGSTDTQYF. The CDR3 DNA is TGTGCCAGCAGCGTCCGGGACAGGGGGTCTAGCGGGAGCACAGATACGCAGTATTTT.

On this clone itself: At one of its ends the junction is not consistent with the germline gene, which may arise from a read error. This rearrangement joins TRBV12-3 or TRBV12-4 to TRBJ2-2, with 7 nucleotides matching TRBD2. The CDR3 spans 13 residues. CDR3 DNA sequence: TGTGCCAGCCAAAGGGCGGACCGGGGGGTGCTGTTTTTT. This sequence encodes CASQRADRGVLFF.

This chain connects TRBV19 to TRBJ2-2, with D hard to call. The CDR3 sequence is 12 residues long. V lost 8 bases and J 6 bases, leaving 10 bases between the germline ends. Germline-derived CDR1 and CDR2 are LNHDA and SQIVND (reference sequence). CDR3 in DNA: TGTGCCAGTGAGGTCTTCGCCGGGGAGCTGTTTTTT. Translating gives CASEVFAGELFF.

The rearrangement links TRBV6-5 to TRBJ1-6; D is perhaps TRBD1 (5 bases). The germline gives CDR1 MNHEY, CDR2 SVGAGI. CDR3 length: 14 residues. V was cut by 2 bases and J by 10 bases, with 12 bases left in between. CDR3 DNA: TGTGCCAGCAGTTACAGGCAGGGTGGCTCACCCCTCCACTTT. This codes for CASSYRQGGSPLHF.

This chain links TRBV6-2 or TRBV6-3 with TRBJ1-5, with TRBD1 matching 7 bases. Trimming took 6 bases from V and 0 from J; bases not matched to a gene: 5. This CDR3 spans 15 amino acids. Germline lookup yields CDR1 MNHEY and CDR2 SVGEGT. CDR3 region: CASSPTGISNQPQHF. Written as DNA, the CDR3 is TGTGCCAGCAGCCCGACAGGGATTAGCAATCAGCCCCAGCATTTT.

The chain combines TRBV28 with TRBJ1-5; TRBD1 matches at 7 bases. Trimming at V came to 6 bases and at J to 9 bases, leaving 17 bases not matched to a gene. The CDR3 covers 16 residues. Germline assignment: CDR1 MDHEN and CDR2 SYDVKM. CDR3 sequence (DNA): TGTGCCAGCAGCCCCGGGACAGTCGTCCCGTGGGGGCCCCAGCATTTT. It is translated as CASSPGTVVPWGPQHF.

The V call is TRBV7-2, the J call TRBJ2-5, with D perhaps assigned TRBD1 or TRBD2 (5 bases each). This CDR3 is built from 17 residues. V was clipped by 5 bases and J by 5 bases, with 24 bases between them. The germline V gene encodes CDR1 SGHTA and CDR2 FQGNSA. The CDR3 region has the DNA TGTGCCAGCAGCATAATTCCCGACGATACCGAGGGGGAGACCCAGTACTTC. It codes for CASSIIPDDTEGETQYF.

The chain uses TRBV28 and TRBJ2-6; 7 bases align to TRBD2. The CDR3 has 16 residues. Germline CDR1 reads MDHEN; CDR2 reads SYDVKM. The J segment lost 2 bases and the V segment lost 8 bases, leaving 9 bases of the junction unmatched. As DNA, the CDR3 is TGTGCCAGCGGTTCGGGGGGTCCCACTGGGGCCAACGTCCTGACTTTC. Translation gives CASGSGGPTGANVLTF.

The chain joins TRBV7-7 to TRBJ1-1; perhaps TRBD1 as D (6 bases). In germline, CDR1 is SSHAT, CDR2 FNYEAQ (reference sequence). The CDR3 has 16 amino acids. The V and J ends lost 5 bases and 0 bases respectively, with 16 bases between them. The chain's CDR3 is CASSLSGTRMNTEAFF. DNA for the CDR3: TGTGCCAGCAGCCTTAGTGGGACAAGGATGAACACTGAAGCTTTCTTT.